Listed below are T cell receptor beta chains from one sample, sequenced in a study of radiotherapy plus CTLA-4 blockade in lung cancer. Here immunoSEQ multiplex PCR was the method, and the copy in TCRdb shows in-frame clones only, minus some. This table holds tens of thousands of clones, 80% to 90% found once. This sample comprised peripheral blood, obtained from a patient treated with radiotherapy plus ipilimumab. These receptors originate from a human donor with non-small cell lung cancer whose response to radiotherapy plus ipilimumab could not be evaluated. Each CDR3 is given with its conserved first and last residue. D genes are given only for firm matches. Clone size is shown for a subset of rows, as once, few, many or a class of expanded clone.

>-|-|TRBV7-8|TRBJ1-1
TGTGCCAGCAGCTTGACAGCCATGAACACTGAAGCTTTCTTT
CASSLTAMNTEAFF
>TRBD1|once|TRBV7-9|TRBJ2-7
TGTGCCAGCAGCCGTGGGGCAGGGGGCCCGCCAAACCCCTACGAGCAGTACTTC
CASSRGAGGPPNPYEQYF
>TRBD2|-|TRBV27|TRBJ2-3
TGTGCCAGCAGATTACTAGCGGGAGTGGCAGATACGCAGTATTTT
CASRLLAGVADTQYF
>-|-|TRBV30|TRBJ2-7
TGTGCCTGGACCCCCTTGGGGCTAGCGCGGACCTACGAGCAGTACTTC
CAWTPLGLARTYEQYF
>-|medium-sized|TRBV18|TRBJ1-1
TGTGCCAGCTCCCAAGTTACAGGGATTAACACTGAAGCTTTCTTT
CASSQVTGINTEAFF
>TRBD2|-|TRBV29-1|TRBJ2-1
TGCAGCGTCAAGGGTACTAGCGGGAGCAATGAGCAGTTCTTC
CSVKGTSGSNEQFF
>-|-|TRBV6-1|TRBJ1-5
TGTGCCAGCAGTCTACAGGATAGCAATCAGCCCCAGCATTTT
CASSLQDSNQPQHF
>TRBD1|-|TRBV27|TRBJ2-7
TGTGCCAGCAGTCCCGGACAGGGACAGTACTACGAGCAGTACTTC
CASSPGQGQYYEQYF
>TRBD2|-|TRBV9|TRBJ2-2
TGTGCCAGCAGCCCATACGGACTAGCGGGAGGGCCTTCGGTCGGGGAGCTGTTTTTT
CASSPYGLAGGPSVGELFF
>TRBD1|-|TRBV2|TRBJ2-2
TGTGCCAGCAGTGAACTCGACAGGGGGCGGAGCACCGGGGAGCTGTTTTTT
CASSELDRGRSTGELFF
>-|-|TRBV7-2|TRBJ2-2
TGTGCCAGCAGCTTAGAGTATATCAGACAGACCGGGGAGCTGTTTTTT
CASSLEYIRQTGELFF
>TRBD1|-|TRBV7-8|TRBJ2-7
TGTGCCAGCAGCTTTCCGGGACAGCCTTCCTACGAGCAGTACTTC
CASSFPGQPSYEQYF
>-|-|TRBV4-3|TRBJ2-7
TGCGCCAGCAGCCAAGATAGATCGGCTCTGGGCGAGCAGTACTTC
CASSQDRSALGEQYF
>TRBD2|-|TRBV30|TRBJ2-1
TGTGCCTTGGAAGGCGGAGCGGGAGTCGGAAATGAGCAGTTCTTC
CALEGGAGVGNEQFF
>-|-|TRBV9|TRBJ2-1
TGTGCCAGCAGCGAAGGGATCGGGACTCAAGCATACAATGAGCAGTTCTTC
CASSEGIGTQAYNEQFF
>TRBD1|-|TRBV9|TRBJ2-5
TGTGCCAGCAGCGCAGACAGGGTCGAGACCCAGTACTTC
CASSADRVETQYF
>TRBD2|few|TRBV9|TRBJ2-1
TGTGCCAGCAGCGGGACTAGCGGGAGACACAATGAGCAGTTCTTC
CASSGTSGRHNEQFF
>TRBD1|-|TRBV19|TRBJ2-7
TGTGCCAGTAGTATTGACAGGGACGCCTACGAGCAGTACTTC
CASSIDRDAYEQYF
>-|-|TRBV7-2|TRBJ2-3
TGTGCCAGCAGCTTATCCCAGGGGACAGATACGCAGTATTTT
CASSLSQGTDTQYF
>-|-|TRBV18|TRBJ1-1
TGTGCCAGCTCACCGACGACAGCTTTGAACACTGAAGCTTTCTTT
CASSPTTALNTEAFF
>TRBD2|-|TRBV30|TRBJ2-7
TGTGCCTGGGTGCGACTAGCGGGATTGGGCTACGAGCAGTACTTC
CAWVRLAGLGYEQYF
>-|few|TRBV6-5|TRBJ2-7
TGTGCCAGCAGTTACTCGATTTCCAGGGGCGACGAGCAGTACTTC
CASSYSISRGDEQYF
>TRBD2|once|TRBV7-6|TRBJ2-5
TGTGCCAGCAGCTCCAAAGCGGGGCAAGAGACCCAGTACTTC
CASSSKAGQETQYF
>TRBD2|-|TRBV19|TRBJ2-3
TGTGCCAGTAGTAAGTCACTAGCGGGAGGGCGAGAAGATACGCAGTATTTT
CASSKSLAGGREDTQYF
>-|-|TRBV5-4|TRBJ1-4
TGTGCCAGCAGCTTGGATCGGGTGCGGGGAAAACTGTTTTTT
CASSLDRVRGKLFF
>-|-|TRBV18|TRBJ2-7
TGTGCCAGCTCACCCACCACGGGACACATCTACGAGCAGTACTTC
CASSPTTGHIYEQYF
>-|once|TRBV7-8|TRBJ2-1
TGTGCCAGCAGCTCCGAGCGGCCCTCCTACAATGAGCAGTTCTTC
CASSSERPSYNEQFF
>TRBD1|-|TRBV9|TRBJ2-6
TGTGCCAGCAGCATAGGAGTCAGGGGGTCCCTCGGTGGGGCCAACGTCCTGACTTTC
CASSIGVRGSLGGANVLTF
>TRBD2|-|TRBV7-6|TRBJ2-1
TGTGCCAGCAGCTTAGGAACTAGCGGGAGGGCTGACAATGAGCAGTTCTTC
CASSLGTSGRADNEQFF
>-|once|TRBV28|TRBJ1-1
TGTGCCAGCAGTTTTGTCCGGGGGGGGGTGTCCACTGAAGCTTTCTTT
CASSFVRGGVSTEAFF
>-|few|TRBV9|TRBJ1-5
TGTGCCAGCAGCGCAGGTCCGGTTCAGCCCCAGCATTTT
CASSAGPVQPQHF
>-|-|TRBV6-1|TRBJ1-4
TGTGCCAGCAGTGAAAGGGGTTCCGGGCAGGTCGCTGGTGAAAAACTGTTTTTT
CASSERGSGQVAGEKLFF
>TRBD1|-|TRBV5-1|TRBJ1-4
TGCGCCAGCAGTACAGGGGGGCCCACTAATGAAAAACTGTTTTTT
CASSTGGPTNEKLFF
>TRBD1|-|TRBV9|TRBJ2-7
TGTGCCAGCAGCGAGACAGGGGCCGAGCAGTACTTC
CASSETGAEQYF
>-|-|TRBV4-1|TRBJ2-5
TGCGCCAGCAGCTCCCGTAGGGGGGGTTTGAAGGAAGAGACCCAGTACTTC
CASSSRRGGLKEETQYF
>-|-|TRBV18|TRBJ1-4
TGTGCCAGCTCACCCTTTTTGCCAGGCGGGACAACTAATGAAAAACTGTTTTTT
CASSPFLPGGTTNEKLFF
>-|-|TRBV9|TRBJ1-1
TGTGCCAGCAGCGTAGGTACAGATCCCAACACTGAAGCTTTCTTT
CASSVGTDPNTEAFF
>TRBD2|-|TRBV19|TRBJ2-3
TGTGCCAGTAGTATTCCCCTAGCGGGAGGGCGCGGGGCAGATACGCAGTATTTT
CASSIPLAGGRGADTQYF
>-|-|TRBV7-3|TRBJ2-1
TGTGCCAGCAGCCGGAATGAGCAGTTCTTC
CASSRNEQFF
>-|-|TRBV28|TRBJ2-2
TGTGCCAGCGGGACTCCCTTAATTTTT
CASGTPLIF
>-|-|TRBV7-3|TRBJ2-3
TGTGCCAGCAGCCCAAGATGGGCTAGCGCAAGCACAGATACGCAGTATTTT
CASSPRWASASTDTQYF
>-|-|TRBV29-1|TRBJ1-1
TGCAGCGTTGAAGCTGTGAGGATGAACACTGAAGCTTTCTTT
CSVEAVRMNTEAFF
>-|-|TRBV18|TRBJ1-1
TGTGCCAGCTCACTCCGGGAAAACACTGAAGCTTTCTTT
CASSLRENTEAFF
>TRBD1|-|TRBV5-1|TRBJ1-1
TGCGCCAGCAGCTTGGAGGGACAGGGGAGGACTGAAGCTTTCTTT
CASSLEGQGRTEAFF
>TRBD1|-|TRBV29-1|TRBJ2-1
TGCAGCGTTGATTCTTTGGACAGGGGGAATGAGCAGTTCTTC
CSVDSLDRGNEQFF
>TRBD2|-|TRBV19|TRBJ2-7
TGTGCCAGTAGCTTGACTAGCGGGAGCCCCTACGAGCAGTACTTC
CASSLTSGSPYEQYF
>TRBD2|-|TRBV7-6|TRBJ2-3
TGTGCCAGCAGCCTGGGACTAGCGGGAGGGGCGGGCACAGATACGCAGTATTTT
CASSLGLAGGAGTDTQYF
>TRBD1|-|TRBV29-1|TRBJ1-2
TGCAGCGCTTTACTCCGGGACAGGGGAATGGGGGGCTACACCTTC
CSALLRDRGMGGYTF
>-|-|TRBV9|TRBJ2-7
TGTGCCAGCAGCGTAGGGGCCGGGGACTTCTACGAGCAGTACTTC
CASSVGAGDFYEQYF
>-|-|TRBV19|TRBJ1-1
TGTGCCAGTAGCCCGGGAATTTACACTGAAGCTTTCTTT
CASSPGIYTEAFF
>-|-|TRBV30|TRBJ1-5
TGTGCCTGGAGCCGACGGGGTTATAGCAATCAGCCCCAGCATTTT
CAWSRRGYSNQPQHF
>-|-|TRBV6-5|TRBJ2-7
TGTGCCAGCAGTTATTCGGGGGTGAGGAGCTCCTACGAGCAGTACTTC
CASSYSGVRSSYEQYF
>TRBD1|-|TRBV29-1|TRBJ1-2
TGCAGCGTTCCCGTGACAGGGGATGACTATGGCTACACCTTC
CSVPVTGDDYGYTF
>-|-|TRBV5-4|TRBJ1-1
TGTGCCAGCAGCTTTGAGGGGGTCAACACTGAAGCTTTCTTT
CASSFEGVNTEAFF
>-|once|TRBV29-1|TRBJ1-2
TGCAGCGTTGCCCGATATGACACGTCCTATGGCTACACCTTC
CSVARYDTSYGYTF
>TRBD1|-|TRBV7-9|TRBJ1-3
TGTGCCAGCAGCTTAGCCCTTTCGGACAGGGGATCAGGAAACACCATATATTTT
CASSLALSDRGSGNTIYF
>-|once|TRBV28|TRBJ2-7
TGTGCCAGCAGTTTTTTCGGGGGACCCGGCAAGCAGTACTTC
CASSFFGGPGKQYF
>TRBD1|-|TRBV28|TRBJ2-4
TGTGCCAGCAGTTTTCGGACAGGGCCAAACATTCAGTACTTC
CASSFRTGPNIQYF
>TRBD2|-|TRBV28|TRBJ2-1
TGTGCCAGCAGTTCGAAGCGGGGGCCGTACAATGAGCAGTTCTTC
CASSSKRGPYNEQFF
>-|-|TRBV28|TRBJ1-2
TGTGCCAGCAGTTTACTCACAGGGAACTATGGCTACACCTTC
CASSLLTGNYGYTF